The T cell receptor (beta chain) under discussion was sequenced for a study of blood T cell repertoires in COVID-19 (dated by TCRdb to 2020 to 2022). General notes on the study: Samples covering the acute and convalescent phases of COVID-19 were provided by collaborators in the United States, Italy and Spain. The material from the prospective study consisted of cDNA or gDNA derived from T cells, B-cell-depleted T cells, or PBMCs. The dataset comprised deeply sampled blood TCRbeta repertoires from subjects exposed to, actively infected with, or recovered from COVID-19. A freely available public database, intended as a resource for researchers studying the immune response to SARS-CoV-2, is where the repertoires were released. Samples were obtained from the ongoing ImmuneRACE study (first 160 participants) and from some 1,300 subjects provided by 6 global collaborators. A de-identified subject ID, COVID-19 status, age in years and sex were almost always included in the sample metadata. Where available, HLA class I and class II types were obtained from metadata supplied by the sample provider rather than from assay-based typing. Beyond this particular receptor, the publication reports: Clinical and demographic metadata were provided uncurated, with the amount varying by source and participant.

Each collaborating institution followed its own protocols to collect whole blood in K2EDTA tubes. Collaborator samples were shipped for TCRbeta analysis as frozen whole blood, isolated PBMCs, or DNA extracted from either sample type. The CDR3 covers 15 residues, taking in both the cysteine and the phenylalanine. Only the CDR3 portion is preserved as DNA: 45 bases, with reading frame beginning at the first base. From a lookup of the germline V gene (reference sequence), CDR1 and CDR2 are WNHNN and SYGVQD. V loses 4 bases of germline sequence and J loses 12 bases, and the interval between the two ends is 22 bases. The immunoSEQ Assay, a bias-controlled multiplex PCR, was used to amplify TCRbeta CDR3 regions from genomic DNA. On the authors' methods: The number of nucleated cells in each sample was estimated by amplification of reference gene primers within the assay. To quantify the absolute abundance of each unique TCRbeta CDR3 rearrangement, sequence reads were collapsed and filtered. Productive Simpson clonality was computed per sample as the square root of Simpson's diversity index over productive rearrangements. Held by TCRdb, this immuneACCESS table contains in-frame sequences only and omits some clones. Under half of the omission traces to an unresolved V gene where checked; the cause of the rest is unknown. That table furnishes V, J and clone size, whereas the DNA furnished D and trimming. The sample table records 55,000 to 80,000 clones; about four fifths of these occur just once. Approximately 5.3% of the sample comes from the top ten.

As regards this clone: It has no known antigen specificity. No qualities accompany the bases; no much larger clone lies one base away.

Material for sequencing was peripheral blood. The V and J genes are TRBV10-1 and TRBJ2-1, with TRBD1 tentatively as D gene (7 bases match). The sequence came from a man aged 50 or older with active COVID-19. CDR3 loop: CASSAAGGGRYGQFF. The nucleotides are TGCGCCAGCAGTGCTGCAGGAGGGGGCCGGTACGGGCAGTTCTTC.